This section outlines one T cell receptor (beta chain) sequence together with its context. The specificity of this receptor is unknown. No base quality information exists; no much larger clone differs at one position. The cohort was made up of 666 healthy bone marrow donors. At the time of sampling, all cohort members were nominally healthy, though unrecorded immune exposures were likely present. The donor tested CMV seropositive and was one of the 289 seropositive cohort members. A peripheral blood sample was provided by each donor, and peripheral blood mononuclear cells were used for TCR beta sequencing. Genomic DNA extraction from the blood cell samples was performed with the Qiagen DNeasy Blood Extraction Kit. This record comes from a study of cytomegalovirus exposure and HLA in healthy donors (dated 2017 in TCRdb). Looking at the study overall: An earlier analysis of some 620 of the donors reported 250 to 300 Gb of sequence data and roughly 120 million unique TCR beta sequences obtained from 180 million or so T cells. An early release covering over 500 HLA-typed donors comprised about 300 gigabases of sequencing data and 85 million or so unique TCR sequences. The genetic ancestry cluster associated with self-reported Caucasian donors included 70% to 85% of the roughly 400 genotyped donors. The aim of the study was to test whether cataloging public T cell receptors could identify signatures of past pathogen exposure. The T cell repertoires of about 700 subjects were profiled by immunosequencing and related to cytomegalovirus serostatus. A separate validation cohort of 100 to 150 different subjects was used in addition to the 666-subject first cohort. The study combined high-throughput TCR immunosequencing, statistical association of individual TCRs with disease status, and machine learning to predict cytomegalovirus infection status. To study patterns of TCR occurrence, a later analysis re-analyzed previously published TCR beta repertoires from 700 or so donors and added high-resolution HLA genotyping. The later analysis used no new phenotypic data to find candidate immune exposures, relying instead on TCR beta sequences and their occurrence across donors. An earlier analysis of more than 450 of the donors used high-throughput TCR beta sequencing to judge whether each TCR beta V gene segment behaved as functional or pseudogenic. Donor age, sex, ethnicity and CMV serostatus were compiled together with the repertoire data. A later genetic analysis used genome-wide SNP genotypes for about 55% of the 666 donors, treating that subset as a discovery cohort. Every repertoire in the discovery cohort had been generated on one and the same sequencing platform. Both class I and class II loci were covered by HLA typing, at four-digit resolution. Typing coverage varied by locus: about 620-630 donors for A, B, C, DRB1 and DQB1; roughly 560 for DQA1; over 600 for DPA1; 450 to 480 for DPB1. Several DR-DQ haplotypes were handled as single units for association and clustering, since linkage in the cohort was strong. On average, roughly 200,000 unique TCR beta nucleotide sequences were sequenced per donor among fewer than 500 genotyped donors of the cohort, with about 19% of those sequences being non-productive.

Study-wide findings and limitations: A further reported finding was that TCR beta sequences accurately predicted the HLA-A and HLA-B alleles for most subjects in the first cohort. When HLA alleles, especially DR and DQ, strongly co-occurred, TCR associations were difficult to assign to individual alleles. In vitro tests confirmed that a few of the cytomegalovirus-associated TCR beta chains recognize cytomegalovirus antigens. Most TCR sequences were observed very rarely across donors, whereas some public TCRs were present in many individuals. Presence/absence analyses assumed roughly uniform sequencing depth across donors, an assumption that may not hold. Correlated functional status among segregating V segments might reflect linkage disequilibrium, but an unknown experimental factor could not be ruled out. The authors suggested that the approach could potentially be extended to other disease states and immunological phenotypes. The study listed 150 to 200 TCR beta chains as associated with cytomegalovirus. Because HLA typing was unavailable for some donors at each locus, only the typed subset was used in association tests. A later analysis associated 15,000 to 20,000 TCR beta sequences with specific HLA alleles at a false discovery rate of 0.05. Because counts were too low, about 18 rarely observed V segments, including chromosome 9 orphons, were left out of the earlier analysis of 587 of the donors. Several of the top co-occurrence clusters appeared to be linked to parvovirus B19, influenza, CMV and Epstein-Barr virus, according to a later analysis. Cytomegalovirus status was reported to be diagnosed by the classifier with high specificity and sensitivity in both the original and validation cohorts. In a later analysis, the rate of TCR association differed among HLA loci, with DRB1 alleles having the most associated TCRs and HLA-C alleles having the fewest. CMV serostatus was the only immune exposure information available for the cohort. A group of highly shared sequence variants was considered likely to be a technical artifact of the sequencing pipeline. A later genetic analysis reported fewer N-insertions in productive TCRs among donors in an Asian-associated ancestry cluster than the roughly 640-donor mean. This cohort had only TCR beta chains sequenced, and the lack of alpha or paired-chain data limited which features could be detected. Because the 87-base-pair reads could not distinguish some IMGT-functional V segments, including TRBV6-2 and TRBV6-3, those segments were excluded. In a later analysis, HLA-associated TCR beta chains were found to be more clonally expanded and to have lower generation probabilities than equally common non-associated chains. V-gene and J-gene trimming of TCR beta chains was associated with a missense DCLRE1C variant in a later genetic analysis, and the association was replicated in an independent cohort. Most CMV-associated TCR beta chains appeared to be HLA-restricted in a later analysis, and the HLA associations seemed to be driven largely by CMV exposure. Broadly in line with IMGT annotations, most TCR beta V segments showed up in productive rearrangements about 87% or about 30% of the time in an earlier analysis of roughly 590 of the donors.

Libraries were made using the immunoSEQ multiplex PCR assay. The multiplex PCR relied on a mix of 60 forward primers for TCR Vbeta segments and 13 reverse primers for TCR Jbeta segments. Amplification of the CDR3 region of rearranged TCR beta genes was performed with a multiplex PCR assay on genomic DNA. On the Illumina HiSeq System, the amplified TCR beta libraries were sequenced as 87-base-pair reads. As for the original processing: In a later analysis, some 80 million unique TCR beta chains were counted across the 690 or so repertoires, and some 10 million of these chains were shared by at least two donors. Raw reads were error-corrected and collapsed into unique sequences by a nearest-neighbor algorithm in which closely related sequences were merged to remove PCR and sequencing errors. To assign V, D and J gene segments, CDR3 sequences were aligned to IMGT reference sequences. For a sequence to be retained, at least a six-nucleotide match to both a V gene segment and a J gene segment was required. A rearrangement counted as productive if the CDR3 had no stop codons and remained in frame with V and J, and every other rearrangement counted as non-productive. CDR3 was defined according to IMGT convention as the region running from the second conserved V-encoded cysteine to the conserved J-encoded phenylalanine. The earlier analysis of about 570 of the donors excluded any sequence lacking an unambiguous match to a single V gene segment. An earlier analysis of 500 to 700 of the donors classified V segments as functional when productive rearrangements were above 56.7% and as segregating when the standard deviation between donors was above 5%. To diagnose cytomegalovirus status from the catalog of TCR beta chain sequences, a statistical classification framework was built. V and J gene assignment, in a later analysis, came from comparing TCR nucleotide sequences with IMGT/GENE-DB human TR gene sequences. A later analysis assigned CDR3 sequences and most-parsimonious VDJ recombination scenarios with the TCRdist pipeline. A later analysis defined each TCR beta chain by its CDR3 amino acid sequence plus V-gene family, and excluded reads lacking a unique V-gene family. As a way to deal with suspected cross-contamination and a sequencing artifact, a later analysis dropped 592 nucleotide sequences that were highly shared and had low generation probability. In a later analysis, a clonal expansion index was calculated for each public chain from normalized within-repertoire ranks of inferred template counts. A later analysis computed generation probabilities with a VDJ recombination model fitted to out-of-frame rearrangements, and checked the results against IGoR. In a later analysis, TCR-TCR, TCR-HLA and TCR-CMV co-occurrence was scored with hypergeometric tests, and a repertoire-size bias correction was applied to TCR pairs. A later analysis estimated false discovery rates by permuting HLA or CMV assignments 20 times. In a later analysis, co-occurring TCRs were grouped using DBSCAN, and TCRdist sequence similarity was added for clustering within HLA-allele-positive subsets. Repertoires with fewer than 30,000 or more than 120,000 public chains were left out of co-occurrence clustering, as were about five repertoires with anomalous nucleotide sharing. Here the immuneACCESS table is served through TCRdb, limited to in-frame sequences with V and J called. Missing clones are a known gap in these copies; in checked studies unresolved V genes cover under half, and the rest lacks a known reason. That table gives V, J and clone size, and the DNA gave D and trimming. The sample includes fewer than 40,000 clones, with approximately 61% observed a single time. About a fifth of the sample comes from the top ten.

The CDR3 measures 16 amino acids from cysteine to phenylalanine. Just CDR3 DNA is preserved here, 48 bases in frame from base 1. The germline V gene (reference sequence) specifies SSHAT as CDR1 and FNYEAQ as CDR2. Here V drops 3 bases and J drops 7 bases, and the junction holds 9 bases not matched to any gene. What was sequenced was PBMCs. This receptor was taken from a man in his forties or fifties in good health and CMV-seropositive. The rearrangement joined TRBV7-7 to TRBJ2-5, with 12 junctional bases fitting TRBD2. CDR3 reads: CASSLASGGASGTQYF. The DNA is TGTGCCAGCAGCTTGGCTAGCGGGGGGGCGTCAGGGACCCAGTACTTC.